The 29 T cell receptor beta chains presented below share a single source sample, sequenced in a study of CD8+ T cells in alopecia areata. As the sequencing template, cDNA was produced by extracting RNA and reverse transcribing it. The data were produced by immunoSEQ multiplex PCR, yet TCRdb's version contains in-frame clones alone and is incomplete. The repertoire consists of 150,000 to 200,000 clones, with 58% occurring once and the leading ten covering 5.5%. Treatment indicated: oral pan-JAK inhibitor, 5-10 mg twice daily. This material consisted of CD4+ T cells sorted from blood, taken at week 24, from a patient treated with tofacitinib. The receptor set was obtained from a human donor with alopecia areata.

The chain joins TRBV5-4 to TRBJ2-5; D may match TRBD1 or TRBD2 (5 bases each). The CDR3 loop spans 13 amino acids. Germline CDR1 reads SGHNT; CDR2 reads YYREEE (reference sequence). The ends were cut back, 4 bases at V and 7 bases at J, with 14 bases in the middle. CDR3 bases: TGTGCCAGCAGCCTAGAGGGGCGGGTGACCCAGTACTTC. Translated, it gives CASSLEGRVTQYF.

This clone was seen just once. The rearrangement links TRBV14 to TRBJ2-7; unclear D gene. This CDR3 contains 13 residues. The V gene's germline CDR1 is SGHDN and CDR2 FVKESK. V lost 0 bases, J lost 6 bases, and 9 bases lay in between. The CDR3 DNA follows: TGTGCCAGCAGCCAAGATCGTCGATCCGAGCAGTACTTC. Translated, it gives CASSQDRRSEQYF.

CDR3 bases: TGTGCCAGCAGCTTGGCCACGGGAGCCGACACCGGGGAGCTGTTTTTT. Translating it yields CASSLATGADTGELFF. The chain is built from TRBV5-4 and TRBJ2-2; weak D call: TRBD2 (6 bases). With 0 bases removed from V and 3 bases from J, the gap between germline ends came to 12 bases. Germline CDR1 is SGHNT and CDR2 is YYREEE (reference sequence). The length of the CDR3 is 16 residues.

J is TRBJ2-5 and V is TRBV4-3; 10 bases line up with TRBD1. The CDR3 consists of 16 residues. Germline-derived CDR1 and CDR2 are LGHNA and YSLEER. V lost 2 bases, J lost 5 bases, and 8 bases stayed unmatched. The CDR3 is CASSQTGTGAGETQYF. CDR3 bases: TGCGCCAGCAGCCAAACCGGGACAGGGGCCGGGGAGACCCAGTACTTC.

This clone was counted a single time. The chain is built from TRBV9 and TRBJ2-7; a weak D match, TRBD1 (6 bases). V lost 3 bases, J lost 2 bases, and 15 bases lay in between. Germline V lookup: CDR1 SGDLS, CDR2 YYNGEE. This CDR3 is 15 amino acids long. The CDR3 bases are TGTGCCAGCAGCGGCCGGACAGCAGGCCCCTACGAGCAGTACTTC. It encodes CASSGRTAGPYEQYF.

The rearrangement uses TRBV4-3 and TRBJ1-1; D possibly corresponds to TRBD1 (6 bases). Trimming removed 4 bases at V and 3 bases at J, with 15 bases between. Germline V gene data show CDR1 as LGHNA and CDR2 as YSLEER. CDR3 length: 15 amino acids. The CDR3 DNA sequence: TGCGCCAGCAGCCCACCGACAGGCCTACACACTGAAGCTTTCTTT. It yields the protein CASSPPTGLHTEAFF.

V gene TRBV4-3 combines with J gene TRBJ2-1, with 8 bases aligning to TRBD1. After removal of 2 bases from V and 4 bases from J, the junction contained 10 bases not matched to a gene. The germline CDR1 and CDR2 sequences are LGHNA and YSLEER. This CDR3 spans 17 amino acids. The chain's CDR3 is CASSQRKGQGNYNEQFF. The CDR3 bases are TGCGCCAGCAGCCAAAGAAAAGGACAGGGAAATTACAATGAGCAGTTCTTC.

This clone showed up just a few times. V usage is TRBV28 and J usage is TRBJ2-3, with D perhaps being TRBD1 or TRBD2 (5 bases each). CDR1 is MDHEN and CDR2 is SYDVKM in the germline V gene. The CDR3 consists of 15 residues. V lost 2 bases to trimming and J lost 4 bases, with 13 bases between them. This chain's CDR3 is CASSLTPGTADTQYF. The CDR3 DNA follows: TGTGCCAGCAGTTTAACACCAGGGACGGCAGATACGCAGTATTTT.

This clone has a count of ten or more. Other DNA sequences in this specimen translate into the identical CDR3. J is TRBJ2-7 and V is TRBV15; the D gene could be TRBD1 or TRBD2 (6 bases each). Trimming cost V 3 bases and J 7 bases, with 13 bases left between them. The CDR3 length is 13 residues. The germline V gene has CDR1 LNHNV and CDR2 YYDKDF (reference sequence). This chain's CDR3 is CATSRDRGREQYF. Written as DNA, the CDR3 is TGTGCCACCAGCAGGGATCGGGGGCGAGAGCAGTACTTC.

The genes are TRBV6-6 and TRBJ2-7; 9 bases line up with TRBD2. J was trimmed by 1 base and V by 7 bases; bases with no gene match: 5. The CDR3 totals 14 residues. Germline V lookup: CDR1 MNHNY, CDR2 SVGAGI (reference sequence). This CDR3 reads CASTESGGSYEQYF. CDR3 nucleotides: TGTGCCAGCACCGAGAGCGGGGGGTCCTACGAGCAGTACTTC.

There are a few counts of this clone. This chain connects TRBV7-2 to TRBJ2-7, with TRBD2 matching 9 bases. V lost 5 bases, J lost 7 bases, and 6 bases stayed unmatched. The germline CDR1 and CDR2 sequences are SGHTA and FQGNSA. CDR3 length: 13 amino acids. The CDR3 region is CASSPTSGREQYF. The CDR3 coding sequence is TGTGCCAGCAGCCCGACTAGCGGACGGGAGCAGTACTTC.

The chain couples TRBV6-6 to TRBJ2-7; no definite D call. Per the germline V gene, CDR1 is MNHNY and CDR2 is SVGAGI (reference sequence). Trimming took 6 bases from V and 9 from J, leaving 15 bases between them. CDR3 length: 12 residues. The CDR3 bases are TGTGCCAGCAGCCAGGTTCTTGACGGGCAGTACTTC. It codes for CASSQVLDGQYF.

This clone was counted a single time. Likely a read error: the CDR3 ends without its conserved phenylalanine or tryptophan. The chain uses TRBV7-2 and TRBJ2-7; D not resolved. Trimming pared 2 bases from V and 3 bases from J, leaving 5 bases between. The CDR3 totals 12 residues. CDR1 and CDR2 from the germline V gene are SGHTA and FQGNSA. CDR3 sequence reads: CASSLPSYEQYL. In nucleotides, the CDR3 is TGTGCCAGCAGCTTACCCAGCTACGAGCAGTACTTA.

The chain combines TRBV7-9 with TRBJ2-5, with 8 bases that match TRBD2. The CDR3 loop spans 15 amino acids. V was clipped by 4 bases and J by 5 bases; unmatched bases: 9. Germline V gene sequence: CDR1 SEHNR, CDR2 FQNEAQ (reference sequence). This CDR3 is CASSSPGTSGETQYF. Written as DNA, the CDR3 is TGTGCCAGCAGCTCCCCCGGGACTAGTGGTGAGACCCAGTACTTC. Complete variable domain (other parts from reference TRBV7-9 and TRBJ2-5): DTGVSQNPRHKITKRGQNVTFRCDPISEHNRLYWYRQTLGQGPEFLTYFQNEAQLEKSRLLSDRFSAERPKGSFSTLEIQRTEQGDSAMYLCASSSPGTSGETQYFGPGTRLLVL.

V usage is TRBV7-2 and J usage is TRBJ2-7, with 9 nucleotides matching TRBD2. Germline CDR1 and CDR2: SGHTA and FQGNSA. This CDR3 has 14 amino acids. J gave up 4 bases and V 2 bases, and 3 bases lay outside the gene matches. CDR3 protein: CASSLSAGGYEQYF. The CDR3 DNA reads TGTGCCAGCAGCTTATCTGCGGGAGGGTACGAGCAGTACTTC.

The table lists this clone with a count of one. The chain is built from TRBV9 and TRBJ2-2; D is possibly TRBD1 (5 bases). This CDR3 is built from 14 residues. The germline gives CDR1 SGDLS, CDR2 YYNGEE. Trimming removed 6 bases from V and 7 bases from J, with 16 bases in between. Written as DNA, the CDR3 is TGTGCCAGCACCCGCCCCACCCAGGGCGGGGAGCTGTTTTTT. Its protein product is CASTRPTQGGELFF. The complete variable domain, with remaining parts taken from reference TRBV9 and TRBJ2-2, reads DSGVTQTPKHLITATGQRVTLRCSPRSGDLSVYWYQQSLDQGLQFLIQYYNGEERAKGNILERFSAQQFPDLHSELNLSSLELGDSALYFCASTRPTQGGELFFGEGSRLTVL.

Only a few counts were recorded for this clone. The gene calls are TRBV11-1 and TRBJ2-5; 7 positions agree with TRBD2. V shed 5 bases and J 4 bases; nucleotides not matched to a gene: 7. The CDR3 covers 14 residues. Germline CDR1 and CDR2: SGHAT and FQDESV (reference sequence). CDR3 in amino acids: CASSKRLAGETQYF. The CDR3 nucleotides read TGTGCCAGCAGCAAAAGACTAGCTGGAGAGACCCAGTACTTC.

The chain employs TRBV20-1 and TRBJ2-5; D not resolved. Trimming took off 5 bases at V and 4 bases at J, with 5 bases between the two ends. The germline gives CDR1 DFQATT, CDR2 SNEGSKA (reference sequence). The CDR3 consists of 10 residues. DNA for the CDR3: TGCAGTGCTGACCTAGAGACCCAGTACTTC. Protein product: CSADLETQYF.

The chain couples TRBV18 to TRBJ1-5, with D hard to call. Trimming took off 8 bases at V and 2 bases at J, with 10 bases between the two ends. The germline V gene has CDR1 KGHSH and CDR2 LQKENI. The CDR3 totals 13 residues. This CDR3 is CASGVEGNQPQHF. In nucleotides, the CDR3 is TGTGCCAGCGGGGTGGAAGGCAATCAGCCCCAGCATTTT. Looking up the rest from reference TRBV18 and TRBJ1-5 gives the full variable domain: NAGVMQNPRHLVRRRGQEARLRCSPMKGHSHVYWYRQLPEEGLKFMVYLQKENIIDESGMPKERFSAEFPKEGPSILRIQQVVRGDSAAYFCASGVEGNQPQHFGDGTRLSIL.

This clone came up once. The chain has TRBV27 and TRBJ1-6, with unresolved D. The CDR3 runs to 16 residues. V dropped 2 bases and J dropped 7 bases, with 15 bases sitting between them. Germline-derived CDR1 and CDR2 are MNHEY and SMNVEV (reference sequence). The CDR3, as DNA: TGTGCCAGCAGTTTAGTGTTTACTGAGCGGAATTCACCCCTCCACTTT. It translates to CASSLVFTERNSPLHF.

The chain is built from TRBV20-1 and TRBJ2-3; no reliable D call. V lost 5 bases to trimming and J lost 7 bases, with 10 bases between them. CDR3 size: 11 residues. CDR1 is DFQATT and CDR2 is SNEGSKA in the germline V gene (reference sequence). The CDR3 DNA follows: TGCAGTGCTTCCAACTATCATACGCAGTATTTT. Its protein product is CSASNYHTQYF.

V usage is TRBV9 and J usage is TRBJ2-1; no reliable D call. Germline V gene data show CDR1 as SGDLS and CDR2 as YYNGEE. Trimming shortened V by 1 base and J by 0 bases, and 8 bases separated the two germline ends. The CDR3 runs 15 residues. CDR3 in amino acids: CASSVIVGSYNEQFF. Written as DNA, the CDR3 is TGTGCCAGCAGCGTAATAGTAGGCTCCTACAATGAGCAGTTCTTC.

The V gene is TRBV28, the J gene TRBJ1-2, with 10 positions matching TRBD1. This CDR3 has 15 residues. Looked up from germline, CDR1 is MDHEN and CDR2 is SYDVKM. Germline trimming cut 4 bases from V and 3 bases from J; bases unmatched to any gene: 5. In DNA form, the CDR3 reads TGTGCCAGCAGTTGGGGGACAGGGGAGGACTATGGCTACACCTTC. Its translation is CASSWGTGEDYGYTF.

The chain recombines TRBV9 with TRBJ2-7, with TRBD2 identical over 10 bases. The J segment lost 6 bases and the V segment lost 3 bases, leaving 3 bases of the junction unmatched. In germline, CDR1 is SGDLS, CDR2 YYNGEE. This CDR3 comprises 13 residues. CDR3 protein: CASSASGGVEQYF. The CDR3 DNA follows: TGTGCCAGCAGCGCTAGCGGGGGTGTCGAGCAGTACTTC.

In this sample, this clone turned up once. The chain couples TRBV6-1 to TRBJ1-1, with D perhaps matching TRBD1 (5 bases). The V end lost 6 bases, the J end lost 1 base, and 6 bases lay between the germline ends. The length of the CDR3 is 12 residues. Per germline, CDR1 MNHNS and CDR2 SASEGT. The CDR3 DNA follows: TGTGCCAGCAGGAGGGGGAACACTGAAGCTTTCTTT. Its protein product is CASRRGNTEAFF.

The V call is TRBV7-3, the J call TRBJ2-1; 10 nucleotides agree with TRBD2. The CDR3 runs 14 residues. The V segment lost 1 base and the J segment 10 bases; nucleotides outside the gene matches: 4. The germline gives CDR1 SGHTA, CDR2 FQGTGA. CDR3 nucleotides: TGTGCCAGCAGCTTAAGCGGGACTAGCGCGGAGCAGTTCTTC. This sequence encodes CASSLSGTSAEQFF.

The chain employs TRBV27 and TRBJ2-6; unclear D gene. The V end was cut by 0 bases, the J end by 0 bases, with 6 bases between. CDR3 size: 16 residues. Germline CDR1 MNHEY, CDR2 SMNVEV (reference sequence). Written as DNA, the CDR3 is TGTGCCAGCAGTTTATCACGGGTCTCTGGGGCCAACGTCCTGACTTTC. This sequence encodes CASSLSRVSGANVLTF.

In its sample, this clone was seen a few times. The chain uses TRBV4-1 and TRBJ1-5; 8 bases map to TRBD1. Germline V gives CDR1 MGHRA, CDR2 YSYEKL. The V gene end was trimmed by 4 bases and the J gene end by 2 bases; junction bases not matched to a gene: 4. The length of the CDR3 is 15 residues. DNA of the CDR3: TGCGCCAGCAGCCCCTTGACAGGGGGCAATCAGCCCCAGCATTTT. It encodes CASSPLTGGNQPQHF.

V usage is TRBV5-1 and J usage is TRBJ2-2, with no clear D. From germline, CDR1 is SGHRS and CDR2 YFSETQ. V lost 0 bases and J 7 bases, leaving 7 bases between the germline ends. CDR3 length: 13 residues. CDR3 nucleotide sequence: TGCGCCAGCAGCTTGGAAGGCCGCGGGGAGCTGTTTTTT. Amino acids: CASSLEGRGELFF. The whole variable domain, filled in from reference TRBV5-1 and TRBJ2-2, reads KAGVTQTPRYLIKTRGQQVTLSCSPISGHRSVSWYQQTPGQGLQFLFEYFSETQRNKGNFPGRFSGRQFSNSRSEMNVSTLELGDSALYLCASSLEGRGELFFGEGSRLTVL.